These 17 T cell receptor beta chains originate from one sample sequenced in a study of shared clonotypes between healthy human individuals. The repertoire was sequenced with immunoSEQ multiplex PCR; TCRdb's copy has only in-frame clones and lacks some. The sample carries roughly 86,000 clones, almost 70% recorded once. Material: memory CD8+ T cells sorted from blood. Regarding subset: CD45RO+ cells pooled with CCR7-negative TemRA cells. These receptors came from a man younger than 45 in good health.

The chain is built from TRBV28 and TRBJ2-7, with TRBD1 matching over 11 bases. The CDR3 has 15 residues. Losses at the gene ends were 8 bases for V and 4 bases for J; bases not matched to a gene: 10. Per the germline V gene, CDR1 is MDHEN and CDR2 is SYDVKM. The CDR3 is CASLPWGQGVYEQYF. CDR3 in DNA: TGTGCCAGCCTTCCCTGGGGACAGGGGGTATACGAGCAGTACTTC.

This clone was detected only a few times. J is TRBJ2-7 and V is TRBV4-1, with 8 positions matching TRBD2. The CDR3 contains 15 residues. Germline CDR1 MGHRA, CDR2 YSYEKL. V lost 0 bases, J lost 3 bases, and 4 bases stayed unmatched. The CDR3, as DNA: TGCGCCAGCAGCCAAGACTTGACTAGCGTCTACGAGCAGTACTTC. Translating gives CASSQDLTSVYEQYF.

This clone was seen just once. The rearrangement links TRBV5-5 to TRBJ1-2, with 7 bases aligning to TRBD1. The CDR3 has 15 residues. J lost 0 bases, V lost 0 bases, and 2 bases had no gene match. Per germline, CDR1 SGHKS and CDR2 YYEKEE (reference sequence). The chain's CDR3 is CASSLAGGTNYGYTF. CDR3 DNA sequence: TGTGCCAGCAGCTTGGCAGGGGGTACTAACTATGGCTACACCTTC. Complete variable domain (other parts from reference TRBV5-5 and TRBJ1-2): DAGVTQSPTHLIKTRGQQVTLRCSPISGHKSVSWYQQVLGQGPQFIFQYYEKEERGRGNFPDRFSARQFPNYSSELNVNALLLGDSALYLCASSLAGGTNYGYTFGSGTRLTVV.

J is TRBJ1-1 and V is TRBV6-1; D is uncertain. Germline V gene lookup returns CDR1 MNHNS and CDR2 SASEGT. Trimming shortened V by 2 bases and J by 1 base, and 5 bases separated the two germline ends. The CDR3 is made up of 13 amino acids. CDR3 loop: CASSEMENTEAFF. CDR3 in DNA: TGTGCCAGCAGTGAAATGGAGAACACTGAAGCTTTCTTT.

V is TRBV2 and J is TRBJ2-5, with D uncertain. The CDR3 loop spans 14 amino acids. From germline, CDR1 is SNHLY and CDR2 FYNNEI. Trimming removed 1 base at V and 2 bases at J, with 8 bases between. The CDR3 protein is CASSEGRIQETQYF. The CDR3 nucleotides read TGTGCCAGCAGTGAAGGGCGTATACAAGAGACCCAGTACTTC.

The chain uses TRBV28 and TRBJ2-7; 11 bases line up with TRBD2. This CDR3 has 14 amino acids. In germline, CDR1 is MDHEN, CDR2 SYDVKM. V was clipped by 6 bases and J by 6 bases; unmatched bases: 7. The CDR3 loop reads CASRVAGGPSEQYF. In nucleotides, the CDR3 is TGTGCCAGCAGAGTAGCGGGAGGGCCTAGCGAGCAGTACTTC.

The rearrangement uses TRBV5-1 and TRBJ2-7; either TRBD1 or TRBD2 may supply D (6 bases each). CDR3 length: 15 amino acids. V lost 0 bases to trimming and J lost 4 bases, with 14 bases between them. CDR1 and CDR2 (germline): SGHRS, YFSETQ. CDR3 amino acids: CASSLAGGGGYEQYF. CDR3 in DNA: TGCGCCAGCAGCTTGGCCGGGGGCGGTGGGTACGAGCAGTACTTC.

This clone was seen at least ten times. Other DNA sequences in this sample translate to the same CDR3. This chain connects TRBV7-9 to TRBJ2-7, with D possibly TRBD1 on 5 matching bases. The CDR3 loop spans 15 amino acids. Germline loops: CDR1 SEHNR, CDR2 FQNEAQ (reference sequence). V lost 1 base, J lost 0 bases, and 10 bases lay in between. CDR3 in amino acids: CASSLEGDSSYEQYF. The CDR3 DNA is TGTGCCAGCAGCTTAGAAGGGGATAGCTCCTACGAGCAGTACTTC.

The chain employs TRBV5-4 and TRBJ2-4; TRBD1 matches 7 bases. The ends lost 0 bases at V and 4 bases at J; junction bases unmatched: 4. Germline V CDR1 and CDR2: SGHNT, YYREEE (reference sequence). The CDR3 is made up of 15 amino acids. The CDR3 sequence is CASSLGIQGKNIQYF. Written as DNA, the CDR3 is TGTGCCAGCAGCTTGGGTATACAGGGGAAAAACATTCAGTACTTC.

The chain is built from TRBV7-9 and TRBJ1-1; D gene unclear. Germline CDR1 reads SEHNR; CDR2 reads FQNEAQ (reference sequence). The CDR3 spans 14 residues. V was clipped by 2 bases and J by 5 bases, with 12 bases between them. The CDR3 region is CASSLSPEGTEAFF. The CDR3 bases are TGTGCCAGCAGCTTATCACCGGAAGGAACTGAAGCTTTCTTT.

The chain joins TRBV25-1 to TRBJ2-5, with D tentatively TRBD1 or TRBD2 (5 bases each). Trimming removed 7 bases at V and 4 bases at J, with 22 bases between. From germline, CDR1 is MGHDK and CDR2 SYGVNS. The CDR3 length is 16 residues. In nucleotides, the CDR3 is TGTGCCAGCACCCTACGCCGGGGCAGCGGCCGAGAGACCCAGTACTTC. It is translated as CASTLRRGSGRETQYF.

The chain combines TRBV5-8 with TRBJ2-5; tentative D call: TRBD1 (6 bases). Trimming removed 5 bases at V and 3 bases at J, with 11 bases between. This CDR3 region has 13 residues. Germline V CDR1 and CDR2: SGHTS, YDEGEE. In DNA, the CDR3 is TGTGCCAGCAGTCGTGGGACAAAAGAGACCCAGTACTTC. This gives the protein CASSRGTKETQYF.

The chain carries TRBV28 and TRBJ2-3; the D gene is possibly TRBD2 (5 bases). The CDR3 has 17 residues. The germline CDR1 and CDR2 sequences are MDHEN and SYDVKM. The V and J ends lost 4 bases and 3 bases respectively, with 20 bases between them. CDR3 bases: TGTGCCAGCAGTTCTAGCAGGAAGCTCGTTTGGACAGATACGCAGTATTTT. Its protein product is CASSSSRKLVWTDTQYF.

This clone was picked up one time. The chain employs TRBV10-3 and TRBJ1-5; D is possibly TRBD1 (6 bases). Germline V CDR1 and CDR2: ENHRY, SYGVKD. CDR3 length: 15 residues. V lost 3 bases, J lost 4 bases, and 13 bases lay in between. CDR3 nucleotide sequence: TGTGCCATCAGTGACGGACAGACTAATAATCAGCCCCAGCATTTT. Its protein product is CAISDGQTNNQPQHF.

Only a few counts were recorded for this clone. V is TRBV10-3 and J is TRBJ1-1, with 7 bases lining up with TRBD1. V lost 4 bases and J lost 3; bases outside the gene matches: 8. This CDR3 contains 15 residues. CDR1 is ENHRY and CDR2 is SYGVKD in the germline V gene. In DNA form, the CDR3 reads TGTGCCATCAGTGTCACCGGTGGACAGGACACTGAAGCTTTCTTT. It translates to CAISVTGGQDTEAFF.

This rearrangement joins TRBV9 to TRBJ1-4; D call uncertain. V shed 0 bases and J shed 4 bases, with 7 bases lying between them. There are 14 residues in the CDR3. Germline V gene data show CDR1 as SGDLS and CDR2 as YYNGEE. The CDR3 reads CASSVGPFNEKLFF. Here the CDR3 DNA reads TGTGCCAGCAGCGTAGGACCCTTTAATGAAAAACTGTTTTTT. Drawing the rest from reference TRBV9 and TRBJ1-4, the complete variable domain is DSGVTQTPKHLITATGQRVTLRCSPRSGDLSVYWYQQSLDQGLQFLIQYYNGEERAKGNILERFSAQQFPDLHSELNLSSLELGDSALYFCASSVGPFNEKLFFGSGTQLSVL.

The genes are TRBV28 and TRBJ2-7; 7 positions agree with TRBD2. Germline assignment: CDR1 MDHEN and CDR2 SYDVKM. The V gene end was trimmed by 3 bases and the J gene end by 7 bases; junction bases not matched to a gene: 12. CDR3 length equals 15 residues. The CDR3 protein is CASSLPAGESGEQYF. CDR3 coding DNA: TGTGCCAGCAGTTTGCCTGCGGGAGAATCTGGTGAGCAGTACTTC.